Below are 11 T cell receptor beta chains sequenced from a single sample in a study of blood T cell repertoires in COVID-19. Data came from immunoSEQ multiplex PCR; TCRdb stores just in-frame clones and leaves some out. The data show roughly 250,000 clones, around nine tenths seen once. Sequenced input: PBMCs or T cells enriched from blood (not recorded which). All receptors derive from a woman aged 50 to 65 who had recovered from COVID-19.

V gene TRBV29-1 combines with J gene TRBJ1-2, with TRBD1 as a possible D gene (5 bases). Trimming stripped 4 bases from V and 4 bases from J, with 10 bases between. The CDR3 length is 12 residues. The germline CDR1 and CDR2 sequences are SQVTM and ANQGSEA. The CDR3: CSVANRTYGYTF. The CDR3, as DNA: TGCAGCGTTGCCAACAGGACCTATGGCTACACCTTC.

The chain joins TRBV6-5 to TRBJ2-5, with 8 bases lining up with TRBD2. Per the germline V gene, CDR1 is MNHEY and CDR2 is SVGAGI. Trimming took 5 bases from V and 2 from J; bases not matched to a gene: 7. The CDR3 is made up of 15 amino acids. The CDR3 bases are TGTGCCAGCAGTCCCGCGGGAGGTACGCAAGAGACCCAGTACTTC. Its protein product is CASSPAGGTQETQYF.

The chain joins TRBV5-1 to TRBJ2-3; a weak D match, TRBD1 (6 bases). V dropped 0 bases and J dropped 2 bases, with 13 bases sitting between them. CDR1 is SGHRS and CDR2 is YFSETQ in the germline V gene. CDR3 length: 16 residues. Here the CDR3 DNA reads TGCGCCAGCAGCTTGGCCGGAGGACAGAACACAGATACGCAGTATTTT. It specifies CASSLAGGQNTDTQYF.

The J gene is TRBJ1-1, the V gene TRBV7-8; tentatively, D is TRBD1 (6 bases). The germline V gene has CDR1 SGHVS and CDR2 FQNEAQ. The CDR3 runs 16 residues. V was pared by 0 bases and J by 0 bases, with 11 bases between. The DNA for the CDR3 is TGTGCCAGCAGCTTAGCCCCCACAGGGATGAACACTGAAGCTTTCTTT. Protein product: CASSLAPTGMNTEAFF.

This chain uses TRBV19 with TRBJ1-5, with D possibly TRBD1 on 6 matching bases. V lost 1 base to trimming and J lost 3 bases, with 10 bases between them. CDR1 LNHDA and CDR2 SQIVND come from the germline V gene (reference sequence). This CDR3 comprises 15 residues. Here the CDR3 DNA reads TGTGCCAGTAGTATAGGAGGACAGAACAATCAGCCCCAGCATTTT. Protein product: CASSIGGQNNQPQHF.

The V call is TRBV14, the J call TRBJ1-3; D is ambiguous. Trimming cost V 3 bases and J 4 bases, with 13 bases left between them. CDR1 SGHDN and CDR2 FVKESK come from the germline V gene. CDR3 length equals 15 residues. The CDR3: CASSQAKEGGNTIYF. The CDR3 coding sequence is TGTGCCAGCAGCCAGGCCAAAGAGGGAGGAAACACCATATATTTT.

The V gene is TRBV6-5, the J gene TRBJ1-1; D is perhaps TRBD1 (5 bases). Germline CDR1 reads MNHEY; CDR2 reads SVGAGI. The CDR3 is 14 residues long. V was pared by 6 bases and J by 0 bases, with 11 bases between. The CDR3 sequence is CASSRPGMNTEAFF. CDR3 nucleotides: TGTGCCAGCAGCCGTCCAGGGATGAACACTGAAGCTTTCTTT.

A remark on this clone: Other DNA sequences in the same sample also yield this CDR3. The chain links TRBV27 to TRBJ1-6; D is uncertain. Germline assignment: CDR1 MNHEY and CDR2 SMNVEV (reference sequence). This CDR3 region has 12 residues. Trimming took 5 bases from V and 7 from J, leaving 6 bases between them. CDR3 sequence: CASSPINSPLHF. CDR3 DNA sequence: TGTGCCAGCAGTCCTATCAATTCACCCCTCCACTTT.

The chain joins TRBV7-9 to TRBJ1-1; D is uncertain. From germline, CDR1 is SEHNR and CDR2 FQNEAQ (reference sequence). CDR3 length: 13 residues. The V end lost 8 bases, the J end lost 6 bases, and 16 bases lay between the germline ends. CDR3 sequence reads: CASFGRIRAEAFF. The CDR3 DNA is TGTGCCAGCTTTGGGAGGATTAGGGCTGAAGCTTTCTTT.

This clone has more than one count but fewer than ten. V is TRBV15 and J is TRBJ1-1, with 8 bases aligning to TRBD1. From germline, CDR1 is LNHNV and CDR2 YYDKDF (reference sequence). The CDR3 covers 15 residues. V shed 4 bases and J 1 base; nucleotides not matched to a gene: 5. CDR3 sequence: CATSTNRGWNTEAFF. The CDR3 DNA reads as TGTGCCACCAGCACTAACAGGGGGTGGAACACTGAAGCTTTCTTT.

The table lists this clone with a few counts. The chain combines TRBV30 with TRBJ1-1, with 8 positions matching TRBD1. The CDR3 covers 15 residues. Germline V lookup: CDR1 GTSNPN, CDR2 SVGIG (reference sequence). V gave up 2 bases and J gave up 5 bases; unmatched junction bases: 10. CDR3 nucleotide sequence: TGTGCCTGGAGTCGCAAGGCCAGGGGGCAAACTGAAGCTTTCTTT. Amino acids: CAWSRKARGQTEAFF. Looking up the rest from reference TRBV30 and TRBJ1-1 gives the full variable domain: SQTIHQWPATLVQPVGSPLSLECTVEGTSNPNLYWYRQAAGRGLQLLFYSVGIGQISSEVPQNLSASRPQDRQFILSSKKLLLSDSGFYLCAWSRKARGQTEAFFGQGTRLTVV.